This T cell receptor (beta chain) is from a study of T cell repertoires in ileal Crohn's disease. Across the study: Biopsies of the neoterminal ileum at postoperative colonoscopy form M6 samples.

Germline loops: CDR1 SEHNR, CDR2 FQNEAQ (reference sequence). The CDR3 sequence is 15 residues long. V lost 4 bases, J lost 7 bases, and 17 bases lay in between. Of note for this clone: The antigen remains unidentified.

Overall study results and limits: The median delay to postoperative endoscopy was approximately 6.4 months.

About 490 nanograms of biopsy DNA per sample underwent TCRB immunosequencing. Sequencing was performed with immunoSEQ multiplex PCR; in TCRdb, only in-frame clones are kept and a portion is missing. The sample contains about 10,000 clones, approximately 80% of which appear only once. Time point of the sample: neoterminal ileum biopsy at postoperative endoscopy, about 6 months after surgery. The sequencing input was ileal tissue. The source of this sequence is an adult with Crohn's disease. The chain links TRBV7-9 to TRBJ1-5; D gene unclear. CDR3 nucleotide sequence: TGTGCCAGCAGCTCCGAGGTAGCCCCCGGGCAGCCCCAGCATTTT. It specifies CASSSEVAPGQPQHF.